These 15 T cell receptor beta chains were sequenced from one sample in a study of T cells in Graves' hyperthyroidism and ophthalmopathy. RNA transcripts were the template for amplifying TCR beta CDR3 regions. HTBI primers were used for first-round RT-PCR of the TCR CDR3. MiXCR was run by TCRdb on the multiplex PCR reads, yielding one entry per CDR3 protein. The sample carries about 680,000 distinct CDR3 sequences, over 35% recorded once. Material: blood. The receptors originated from a woman in her thirties or forties with Graves' hyperthyroidism.

In this sample, this clonotype turned up a few times. The rearrangement links TRBV2 to TRBJ2-5; tentative D call: TRBD1 (5 bases). Germline V CDR1 and CDR2: SNHLY, FYNNEI. Trimming left V 6 bases short and J 2 bases short, with 10 bases between. The CDR3 covers 13 residues. In nucleotides, the CDR3 is TGTGCCAGCAGCGACAGTGATCAAGAGACCCAGTACTTC. This encodes CASSDSDQETQYF.

This clonotype was seen a few times. The V call is TRBV19, the J call TRBJ2-5; D perhaps matches TRBD2 (5 bases). Germline V gene lookup returns CDR1 LNHDA and CDR2 SQIVND (reference sequence). Deletions cut 3 bases from V and 7 bases from J, with 9 bases between. CDR3 length: 12 amino acids. CDR3 nucleotides: TGTGCCAGTAGTATGGGGAGTGGGACCCAGTACTTC. Protein sequence: CASSMGSGTQYF.

This clonotype was seen at least ten times. The chain joins TRBV10-2 to TRBJ1-4; TRBD1 matches 10 bases. Germline lookup yields CDR1 WSHSY and CDR2 SAAADI. The CDR3 consists of 14 residues. Trimming removed 5 bases from V and 6 bases from J; junction bases left unmatched: 3. CDR3 in amino acids: CASSSGTGDEKLFF. CDR3 nucleotide sequence: TGCGCCAGCAGTTCCGGGACAGGGGATGAAAAACTGTTTTTT.

The V and J genes are TRBV6-5 and TRBJ1-6; 10 bases align to TRBD1. The germline V gene encodes CDR1 MNHEY and CDR2 SVGAGI. Trimming removed 7 bases from V and 10 bases from J; junction bases left unmatched: 22. This CDR3 is built from 19 residues. CDR3 in amino acids: CASTKLYDRGRSGSSPLHF. CDR3 bases: TGTGCCAGCACCAAGTTATACGACAGGGGGCGCAGTGGCAGCTCACCCCTCCACTTT.

This chain connects TRBV2 to TRBJ2-3, with 14 bases lining up with TRBD2. There are 14 residues in the CDR3. The germline gives CDR1 SNHLY, CDR2 FYNNEI. Trimming took 10 bases from V and 9 from J; bases not matched to a gene: 9. Written as DNA, the CDR3 is TGTGCCACCCGACTAGCGGGGGGGCCATGGACGCAGTATTTT. It specifies CATRLAGGPWTQYF.

This chain uses TRBV3-1 with TRBJ1-5; 7 bases agree with TRBD1. CDR1 LGHDT and CDR2 YNNKEL come from the germline V gene (reference sequence). The CDR3 spans 16 residues. V shed 2 bases, J shed 3 bases, and the junction held 7 bases outside the gene matches. CDR3 bases: TGTGCCAGCAGCCAAAATACAGACAGGGTCAATCAGCCCCAGCATTTT. Residues: CASSQNTDRVNQPQHF.

This clonotype was observed many times. The genes are TRBV20-1 and TRBJ2-5; D gene unclear. CDR3 length: 13 amino acids. V was clipped by 3 bases and J by 4 bases, with 12 bases between them. Germline V gene lookup returns CDR1 DFQATT and CDR2 SNEGSKA (reference sequence). The CDR3 here is CSASPTARETQYF. The CDR3 DNA reads as TGCAGTGCTAGCCCCACCGCGAGAGAGACCCAGTACTTC.

The chain couples TRBV7-9 to TRBJ2-5; possibly TRBD1 for D (5 bases). V shed 2 bases and J shed 5 bases, with 12 bases lying between them. The V gene's germline CDR1 is SEHNR and CDR2 FQNEAQ (reference sequence). CDR3 length equals 14 residues. In nucleotides, the CDR3 is TGTGCCAGCAGCTTATGGGGCAGGGCGGAGACCCAGTACTTC. This gives the protein CASSLWGRAETQYF.

This clonotype was observed at least ten times. This chain joins TRBV29-1 and TRBJ2-5; 7 positions match TRBD1. Germline lookup yields CDR1 SQVTM and CDR2 ANQGSEA. J gave up 4 bases and V 3 bases, and 5 bases lay outside the gene matches. The CDR3 extends over 13 amino acids. The CDR3 nucleotides are TGCAGCGTTGACGAACCAGGGGGAGAGACCCAGTACTTC. It is translated as CSVDEPGGETQYF.

This clonotype was seen only once. V is TRBV19 and J is TRBJ1-2; no reliable D call. This CDR3 comprises 14 residues. The V end lost 1 base, the J end lost 12 bases, and 18 bases lay between the germline ends. Germline CDR1 LNHDA, CDR2 SQIVND (reference sequence). CDR3: CASSIVHSISGNTF. The CDR3 region has the DNA TGTGCCAGTAGTATAGTTCACAGCATATCTGGAAACACCTTC. The full variable domain, completed using reference TRBV19 and TRBJ1-2, is DGGITQSPKYLFRKEGQNVTLSCEQNLNHDAMYWYRQDPGQGLRLIYYSQIVNDFQKGDIAEGYSVSREKKESFPLTVTSAQKNPTAFYLCASSIVHSISGNTFGSGTRLTVV.

V gene TRBV29-1 combines with J gene TRBJ1-2; 7 bases map to TRBD1. In germline, CDR1 is SQVTM, CDR2 ANQGSEA. CDR3 length equals 11 residues. DNA of the CDR3: TGCACGCTAGGGACAGATCCGGGCTACACCTTC. It translates to CTLGTDPGYTF. Full variable domain (rest looked up from reference TRBV29-1 and TRBJ1-2): SAVISQKPSRDICQRGTSLTIQCQVDSQVTMMFWYRQQPGQSLTLIATANQGSEATYESGFVIDKFPISRPNLTFSTLTVSNMSPEDSSIYLCTLGTDPGYTFGSGTRLTVV.

This clonotype was found many times. The rearrangement uses TRBV9 and TRBJ1-1; TRBD1 matches 8 bases. The CDR3 has 15 amino acids. The ends lost 3 bases at V and 0 bases at J; junction bases unmatched: 4. Per the germline V gene, CDR1 is SGDLS and CDR2 is YYNGEE. The CDR3 nucleotides are TGTGCCAGCAGCGGACAGGGGTCGATGAACACTGAAGCTTTCTTT. The encoded protein is CASSGQGSMNTEAFF.

This clonotype was recorded many times. The gene calls are TRBV7-2 and TRBJ2-2, with unresolved D. The CDR3 loop spans 13 amino acids. Germline assignment: CDR1 SGHTA and CDR2 FQGNSA. V was cut by 2 bases and J by 3 bases, with 4 bases left in between. CDR3 protein: CASSLLHTGELFF. The CDR3 DNA follows: TGTGCCAGCAGCTTACTTCACACCGGGGAGCTGTTTTTT.

The rearrangement uses TRBV4-3 and TRBJ2-5, with unresolved D. Germline V lookup: CDR1 LGHNA, CDR2 YSLEER. This CDR3 contains 13 residues. V was pared by 4 bases and J by 4 bases, with 10 bases between. The CDR3 nucleotides are TGCGCCAGCAGCCTCGGGCTTGTAGAGACCCAGTACTTC. Its translation is CASSLGLVETQYF.

This clonotype has at least ten counts. The chain uses TRBV5-5 and TRBJ1-1; no reliable D call. The CDR3 has 13 amino acids. The V end lost 1 base, the J end lost 3 bases, and 7 bases lay between the germline ends. Germline V gene sequence: CDR1 SGHKS, CDR2 YYEKEE (reference sequence). The CDR3: CASSLYSYTEAFF. In DNA, the CDR3 is TGTGCCAGCAGCTTGTATTCGTACACTGAAGCTTTCTTT.